What follows is one T cell receptor beta chain and its context. Its antigen is not known. Other DNA sequences within the sample encode an identical CDR3. The CDR3 extends over 14 amino acids. Germline values: CDR1 LGHNT, CDR2 FRNRAP. J gave up 0 bases and V 7 bases, and 6 bases lay outside the gene matches. This record belongs to a study of cytomegalovirus exposure and HLA in healthy donors. Points from the study as a whole: Among the CMV-associated chains, a few were confirmed in vitro as specific for CMV antigens.

The PCR made use of 60 Vbeta and 13 Jbeta primers. The method was immunoSEQ multiplex PCR; TCRdb's version includes in-frame clones alone and lacks a portion of them. The sample consists of 130,000 to 150,000 clones, 78% of them appearing once. The receptor's source is a male donor in good health and CMV-seronegative. The sequencing input was PBMCs. This chain uses TRBV12-5 with TRBJ2-7, with 7 bases aligning to TRBD1. The CDR3: CASVPGQSSYEQYF. In nucleotides, the CDR3 is TGTGCTAGTGTCCCGGGACAGAGCTCCTACGAGCAGTACTTC.